The 14 T cell receptor beta chains below were found in one sample sequenced in a study of cytomegalovirus exposure and HLA in healthy donors. Sequencing was performed with immunoSEQ multiplex PCR; in TCRdb, only in-frame clones are kept and a portion is missing. The sample includes fewer than 400,000 clones, roughly 86% of them seen just once. Sequencing used PBMCs. The receptors come from a man aged 25-40 years in good health and CMV-seronegative.

The table lists this clone with a few counts. The V call is TRBV29-1, the J call TRBJ1-2; D is undetermined. Trimming removed 7 bases from V and 5 bases from J, with 8 bases in between. CDR3 length: 10 residues. Germline-derived CDR1 and CDR2 are SQVTM and ANQGSEA. The CDR3, as DNA: TGCAGCGCCCGGACTTATGGCTACACCTTC. It translates to CSARTYGYTF.

The V call is TRBV15, the J call TRBJ2-2; 8 bases map to TRBD1. The CDR3 sequence is 14 residues long. The junction had 5 bases not matched to a gene; V was cut back by 3 bases and J by 8 bases. Germline lookup yields CDR1 LNHNV and CDR2 YYDKDF (reference sequence). The chain's CDR3 is CATSRPGQGGELFF. The CDR3 nucleotides read TGTGCCACCAGCAGGCCAGGACAGGGAGGGGAGCTGTTTTTT.

This rearrangement joins TRBV7-2 to TRBJ2-7; D ambiguous. The CDR3 covers 13 residues. CDR1 and CDR2 (germline): SGHTA, FQGNSA. Trimming took 7 bases from V and 0 from J, leaving 10 bases between them. The CDR3 loop reads CASTTKSSYEQYF. CDR3 DNA: TGTGCCAGCACCACTAAGAGCTCCTACGAGCAGTACTTC. The whole variable domain, filled in from reference TRBV7-2 and TRBJ2-7, reads GAGVSQSPSNKVTEKGKDVELRCDPISGHTALYWYRQSLGQGLEFLIYFQGNSAPDKSGLPSDRFSAERTGGSVSTLTIQRTQQEDSAVYLCASTTKSSYEQYFGPGTRLTVT.

The chain joins TRBV2 to TRBJ2-1; the match to TRBD2 covers 13 bases. The CDR3 sequence is 18 residues long. CDR1 is SNHLY and CDR2 is FYNNEI in the germline V gene. V shed 5 bases and J 2 bases; nucleotides not matched to a gene: 9. CDR3 loop: CASSLRTSGGPTYNEQFF. As DNA, the CDR3 is TGTGCCAGCAGTCTCCGGACTAGCGGGGGACCTACCTACAATGAGCAGTTCTTC.

CDR3 amino acids: CASTKEQRPYEQYF. DNA for the CDR3: TGTGCCAGCACCAAGGAACAGAGACCCTACGAGCAGTACTTC. J is TRBJ2-7 and V is TRBV25-1; no reliable D call. This CDR3 has 14 amino acids. Germline values: CDR1 MGHDK, CDR2 SYGVNS. V was clipped by 7 bases and J by 2 bases, with 15 bases between them.

The J gene is TRBJ1-5, the V gene TRBV28; no reliable D call. The germline V and J ends were trimmed by 5 bases and 6 bases, with 11 bases remaining between them. CDR1 MDHEN and CDR2 SYDVKM come from the germline V gene. This CDR3 has 13 amino acids. The CDR3 protein is CASSPGLGQPQHF. DNA of the CDR3: TGTGCCAGCAGTCCGGGGTTGGGTCAGCCCCAGCATTTT.

This sequence joins TRBV19 and TRBJ2-5; 13 positions agree with TRBD2. The CDR3 spans 14 residues. The J segment lost 2 bases and the V segment lost 10 bases, leaving 4 bases of the junction unmatched. Germline loops: CDR1 LNHDA, CDR2 SQIVND (reference sequence). In DNA, the CDR3 is TGTGCCACCCGACTAGCGGGGGGACAAGAGACCCAGTACTTC. It specifies CATRLAGGQETQYF.

This rearrangement joins TRBV19 to TRBJ1-5, with D unclear. Germline V gene lookup returns CDR1 LNHDA and CDR2 SQIVND (reference sequence). V dropped 1 base and J dropped 0 bases, with 10 bases sitting between them. The CDR3 is 16 residues long. CDR3 DNA sequence: TGTGCCAGTAGTATAGTGGCTGAATATAGCAATCAGCCCCAGCATTTT. Protein: CASSIVAEYSNQPQHF.

The chain is built from TRBV15 and TRBJ2-5, with 11 bases identical to TRBD2. J gave up 5 bases and V 5 bases, and 1 base lay outside the gene matches. Per the germline V gene, CDR1 is LNHNV and CDR2 is YYDKDF (reference sequence). This CDR3 is built from 13 residues. CDR3: CATSRTSGETQYF. CDR3 sequence (DNA): TGTGCCACCAGCCGGACTAGCGGGGAGACCCAGTACTTC.

The chain uses TRBV6-5 and TRBJ2-2; 8 bases map to TRBD2. The V and J ends lost 4 bases and 6 bases, in that order; junction bases with no gene match: 10. The CDR3 sequence is 16 residues long. Germline assignment: CDR1 MNHEY and CDR2 SVGAGI. CDR3 amino acids: CASSSGGGLRAGELFF. The CDR3 DNA sequence: TGTGCCAGCAGTTCTGGCGGGGGGCTTAGGGCCGGGGAGCTGTTTTTT.

This chain connects TRBV29-1 to TRBJ1-1, with TRBD1 matching over 9 bases. This CDR3 has 15 amino acids. Germline-derived CDR1 and CDR2 are SQVTM and ANQGSEA. CDR3 in amino acids: CSLRGDRVADTEAFF. The CDR3 DNA is TGCAGTCTTCGTGGGGACAGGGTTGCTGACACTGAAGCTTTCTTT.

This chain links TRBV6-6 with TRBJ2-4, with D possibly matching TRBD2 (6 bases). The germline V gene has CDR1 MNHNY and CDR2 SVGAGI (reference sequence). Trimming removed 0 bases at V and 8 bases at J, with 8 bases between. The CDR3 has 13 amino acids. This chain's CDR3 is CASSYSGEDIQYF. In nucleotides, the CDR3 is TGTGCCAGCAGTTACTCAGGGGAGGACATTCAGTACTTC.

V usage is TRBV19 and J usage is TRBJ2-7, with D perhaps TRBD1 (5 bases). The CDR3 is 13 residues long. V was cut by 4 bases and J by 5 bases, with 12 bases left in between. Germline values: CDR1 LNHDA, CDR2 SQIVND (reference sequence). The CDR3 here is CASSKGARNEQYF. The CDR3 nucleotides are TGTGCCAGTAGTAAAGGGGCGCGCAACGAGCAGTACTTC.

Regarding this clone: Other nucleotide sequences in the sample specify the same CDR3. In DNA form, the CDR3 reads TGTGCCAGCAGCTTAACGGGCAATGAGCAGTTCTTC. Translating gives CASSLTGNEQFF. This chain links TRBV13 with TRBJ2-1, with D hard to call. V lost 2 bases to trimming and J lost 6 bases, with 5 bases between them. The CDR3 loop spans 12 amino acids. CDR1 is PRHDT, CDR2 FYEKMQ, per germline (reference sequence).